This T cell receptor (beta chain) was sequenced for a study of blood T cells in healthy people across ages. Across the whole study: There was about one barcoded beta molecule captured by template switching per two T cells.

A second PCR, run for roughly 6 to 11 cycles, used a sample-barcoded 5' primer plus a J-beta primer mix. A single record per CDR3 protein comes from TCRdb applying MiXCR to the 5' RACE reads. The sample yields some 750,000 distinct CDR3 sequences, 20% to 25% seen once. General study results and limits: Naive T cell percentage and TCR beta diversity correlated strongly. While age rose, TCR beta diversity per million T cells dropped in a roughly linear way. With unsorted PBMCs, a conclusive comparison of naive versus antigen-experienced cells was not possible.

This clonotype was counted between two and nine times. Its antigen is undetermined. The germline V gene has CDR1 MNHNS and CDR2 SASEGT. This CDR3 region has 13 residues. With 6 bases removed from V and 1 base from J, the gap between germline ends came to 7 bases. The source is a man aged 70-80 years in good health. V and J are TRBV6-1 and TRBJ1-3, with a tentative D call TRBD1 (6 bases). Sequencing used blood. CDR3 coding DNA: TGTGCCAGCAGAGGGGGTTCTGGAAACACCATATATTTT. Translated, it gives CASRGGSGNTIYF.